Each of the 16 T cell receptor beta chains below was sequenced from the same sample in a study of T cells in Graves' hyperthyroidism and ophthalmopathy. The CDR3 regions of TCR beta were amplified from RNA transcripts. Researchers ran a first-round RT-PCR on the TCR CDR3 using the HTBI primer set. TCRdb itself ran the multiplex PCR reads through MiXCR, one entry per CDR3 protein. The sample has a few hundred thousand distinct CDR3 sequences; approximately 19% are singletons. The sequenced sample was blood. The receptors stem from a man aged 45-65 years with Graves' ophthalmopathy.

This clonotype was recorded at least ten times. The V call is TRBV30, the J call TRBJ2-2; TRBD1 or TRBD2 may be the D gene (5 bases each). V lost 5 bases and J 7 bases, leaving 11 bases between the germline ends. This CDR3 is built from 12 residues. CDR1 is GTSNPN, CDR2 SVGIG, per germline (reference sequence). The DNA of the CDR3 is TGTGCCTGGGCTCGGGGCCACGGGGAGCTGTTTTTT. Encoded protein: CAWARGHGELFF.

This clonotype was observed at least ten times. The V gene is TRBV11-2, the J gene TRBJ2-5, with 11 bases lining up with TRBD2. Germline-derived CDR1 and CDR2 are SGHAT and FQNNGV. The CDR3 contains 17 residues. The V and J ends lost 2 bases and 4 bases, in that order; junction bases with no gene match: 9. CDR3 region: CASSLMGSTSGGETQYF. For the CDR3, the DNA is TGTGCCAGCAGCTTAATGGGGTCCACTAGCGGGGGAGAGACCCAGTACTTC.

This clonotype was detected a few times. The V and J genes are TRBV20-1 and TRBJ2-3, with TRBD2 as a possible D gene (6 bases). CDR1 and CDR2 (germline): DFQATT, SNEGSKA (reference sequence). Trimming took off 4 bases at V and 1 base at J, with 12 bases between the two ends. The CDR3 is made up of 14 amino acids. As DNA, the CDR3 is TGCAGTGCTACCCGGGACTCCCGCACAGATACGCAGTATTTT. Translated, it gives CSATRDSRTDTQYF.

This clonotype turned up a few times. The V and J genes are TRBV2 and TRBJ2-7, with unresolved D. The V end lost 4 bases, the J end lost 6 bases, and 16 bases lay between the germline ends. The CDR3 sequence is 14 residues long. Germline CDR1 reads SNHLY; CDR2 reads FYNNEI. The CDR3 region has the DNA TGTGCCAGCAGTGTGCGGCAATTTCTCTCCGAGCAGTACTTC. Residues: CASSVRQFLSEQYF.

The table lists this clonotype with many counts. The V call is TRBV12-3 or TRBV12-4, the J call TRBJ2-2; the D gene is possibly TRBD2 (5 bases). The V and J ends lost 6 bases and 4 bases respectively, with 12 bases between them. The CDR3 runs 14 residues. The CDR3 is CASSDGLTTGELFF. CDR3 nucleotide sequence: TGTGCCAGCAGCGACGGACTGACCACCGGGGAGCTGTTTTTT.

The chain couples TRBV9 to TRBJ2-2; D is perhaps TRBD2 (5 bases). In germline, CDR1 is SGDLS, CDR2 YYNGEE. The V end lost 0 bases, the J end lost 1 base, and 13 bases lay between the germline ends. The CDR3 consists of 17 residues. In DNA form, the CDR3 reads TGTGCCAGCAGCGTAGGTCGGGCGGGTAAGAACACCGGGGAGCTGTTTTTT. Translation: CASSVGRAGKNTGELFF.

V usage is TRBV20-1 and J usage is TRBJ2-7, with D possibly being TRBD1 (6 bases). The V and J ends lost 2 bases and 1 base respectively, with 15 bases between them. The CDR3 runs 15 residues. The germline CDR1 and CDR2 sequences are DFQATT and SNEGSKA (reference sequence). CDR3 DNA: TGCAGTGCTAGACAAACCCTGGACAGTTCCTACGAGCAGTACTTC. It codes for CSARQTLDSSYEQYF.

Many counts were recorded for this clonotype. This chain uses TRBV7-9 with TRBJ2-1, with unresolved D. The CDR3 covers 11 residues. V lost 7 bases to trimming and J lost 10 bases, with 11 bases between them. Germline V CDR1 and CDR2: SEHNR, FQNEAQ (reference sequence). The CDR3 loop reads CASTGLEEQFF. The CDR3 region has the DNA TGTGCCAGCACGGGTTTGGAGGAGCAGTTCTTC. Full variable domain (outside the CDR3, taken from reference TRBV7-9 and TRBJ2-1): DTGVSQNPRHKITKRGQNVTFRCDPISEHNRLYWYRQTLGQGPEFLTYFQNEAQLEKSRLLSDRFSAERPKGSFSTLEIQRTEQGDSAMYLCASTGLEEQFFGPGTRLTVL.

This chain joins TRBV20-1 and TRBJ2-1; D may match TRBD1 or TRBD2 (6 bases each). Germline CDR1 reads DFQATT; CDR2 reads SNEGSKA (reference sequence). V was clipped by 0 bases and J by 0 bases, with 12 bases between them. CDR3 length equals 16 residues. For the CDR3, the DNA is TGCAGTGCTAGAGATGGGGGGCGGAGCTCCTACAATGAGCAGTTCTTC. It translates to CSARDGGRSSYNEQFF.

This clonotype was counted ten times or more. This chain links TRBV20-1 with TRBJ2-5; D assignment may be TRBD1 or TRBD2 (5 bases each). This CDR3 region has 17 residues. Trimming left V 5 bases short and J 5 bases short, with 27 bases between. Germline values: CDR1 DFQATT, CDR2 SNEGSKA (reference sequence). The CDR3 loop reads CSAYPVRAGRLGETQYF. Here the CDR3 DNA reads TGCAGTGCTTATCCTGTGAGGGCAGGGCGGCTGGGGGAGACCCAGTACTTC.

This clonotype occurred many times. The chain combines TRBV28 with TRBJ1-5; possible D gene TRBD1, 5 bases. The germline V gene has CDR1 MDHEN and CDR2 SYDVKM. The CDR3 covers 12 residues. Trimming shortened V by 6 bases and J by 7 bases, and 10 bases separated the two germline ends. CDR3 in DNA: TGTGCCAGCAGGACAACAGGCCAGCCCCAGCATTTT. Protein sequence: CASRTTGQPQHF. Filled out from reference TRBV28 and TRBJ1-5, the complete variable domain reads DVKVTQSSRYLVKRTGEKVFLECVQDMDHENMFWYRQDPGLGLRLIYFSYDVKMKEKGDIPEGYSVSREKKERFSLILESASTNQTSMYLCASRTTGQPQHFGDGTRLSIL.

This clonotype was counted only a few times. The V call is TRBV5-1, the J call TRBJ2-2, with 10 positions matching TRBD2. The V and J ends lost 0 bases and 2 bases, in that order; junction bases with no gene match: 4. The CDR3 length is 17 residues. The germline V gene encodes CDR1 SGHRS and CDR2 YFSETQ. The CDR3 coding sequence is TGCGCCAGCAGCTTGGGGCTAGCGGGAGCCAACACCGGGGAGCTGTTTTTT. Translated: CASSLGLAGANTGELFF.

This clonotype was found many times. The rearrangement joins TRBV6-6 to TRBJ1-5; D is possibly TRBD1 (5 bases). Germline CDR1 reads MNHNY; CDR2 reads SVGAGI (reference sequence). Trimming removed 0 bases at V and 9 bases at J, with 15 bases between. This CDR3 is 15 amino acids long. CDR3 amino acids: CASSYSYDSSWPQHF. The CDR3 DNA sequence: TGTGCCAGCAGTTACTCGTACGACAGTTCTTGGCCCCAGCATTTT.

The sample holds many counts of this clonotype. The chain joins TRBV3-1 to TRBJ1-6, with a possible D match to TRBD1 (6 bases). The CDR3 runs 14 residues. V was cut by 3 bases and J by 7 bases, with 10 bases left in between. Per germline, CDR1 LGHDT and CDR2 YNNKEL (reference sequence). CDR3 coding DNA: TGTGCCAGCAGCCATCCTCAGGGGAATTCACCCCTCCACTTT. Its protein product is CASSHPQGNSPLHF.

This clonotype showed up just a few times. The DNA of the CDR3 is TGTGCCAGCAGTTTACCACGTATGAACACTGAAGCTTTCTTT. This codes for CASSLPRMNTEAFF. V gene TRBV28 combines with J gene TRBJ1-1, with D hard to call. There are 14 residues in the CDR3. Trimming took 2 bases from V and 0 from J, leaving 7 bases between them. CDR1 MDHEN and CDR2 SYDVKM come from the germline V gene.

This clonotype was found many times. The chain couples TRBV18 to TRBJ2-3, with D perhaps matching TRBD1 (6 bases). The CDR3 is made up of 14 amino acids. In germline, CDR1 is KGHSH, CDR2 LQKENI. The V end lost 8 bases, the J end lost 3 bases, and 15 bases lay between the germline ends. In nucleotides, the CDR3 is TGTGCCAGCACAGCCAGGGGTTTTACAGATACGCAGTATTTT. Protein product: CASTARGFTDTQYF. The variable domain in full, completed from reference TRBV18 and TRBJ2-3, reads NAGVMQNPRHLVRRRGQEARLRCSPMKGHSHVYWYRQLPEEGLKFMVYLQKENIIDESGMPKERFSAEFPKEGPSILRIQQVVRGDSAAYFCASTARGFTDTQYFGPGTRLTVL.